This T cell receptor (beta chain) is from a study of shared clonotypes between healthy human individuals. Overall study findings and caveats: Estimated clonotype richness was generally higher in naive than memory subsets. Rarefaction curves obtained for sorted subsets showed sequencing incomplete despite large depth.

A remark on this clone: What it binds is not known.

Terminally differentiated effector memory CD45RA+ cells were excluded by CCR7 positive selection of CD45RO-negative cells. Trimming stripped 0 bases from V and 3 bases from J, with 6 bases between. Germline V gene sequence: CDR1 SGHNT, CDR2 YYREEE (reference sequence). The CDR3 has 13 amino acids. Using about 0.2 ug DNA, 30,000 to 35,000 T cell genomes, the sorted-subset replicate PCRs were run. Repertoires were generated with immunoSEQ multiplex PCR, while TCRdb's copy carries only in-frame clones and drops some. This repertoire shows some 2,000,000 clones, about 95% found once; its top ten account for approximately 1.2%.

The source material was naive CD8+ T cells sorted from blood. The gene calls are TRBV5-4 and TRBJ2-5; no clear D. The TCR originated in a man aged 18 to 30 in good health. CDR3 region: CASSLDNEETQYF. Written as DNA, the CDR3 is TGTGCCAGCAGCTTGGACAATGAAGAGACCCAGTACTTC.